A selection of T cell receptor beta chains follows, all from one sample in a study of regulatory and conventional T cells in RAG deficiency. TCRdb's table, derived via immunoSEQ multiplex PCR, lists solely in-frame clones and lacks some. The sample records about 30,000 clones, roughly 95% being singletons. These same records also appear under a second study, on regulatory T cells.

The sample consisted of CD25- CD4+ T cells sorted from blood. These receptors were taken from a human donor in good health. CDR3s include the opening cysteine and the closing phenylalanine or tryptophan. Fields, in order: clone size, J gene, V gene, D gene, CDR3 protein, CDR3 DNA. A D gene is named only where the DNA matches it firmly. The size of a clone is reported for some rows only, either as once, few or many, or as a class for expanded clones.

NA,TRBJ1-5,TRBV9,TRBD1,CASSVDPTGGNQPQHF,TGTGCCAGCAGCGTAGACCCCACAGGGGGCAATCAGCCCCAGCATTTT
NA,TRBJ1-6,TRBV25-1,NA,CASSEFEGPLHF,TGTGCCAGCAGTGAATTTGAGGGACCCCTCCACTTT
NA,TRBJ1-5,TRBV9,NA,CASSVWASNQPQHF,TGTGCCAGCAGCGTCTGGGCGAGCAATCAGCCCCAGCATTTT
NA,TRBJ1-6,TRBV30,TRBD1,CAWSKQGVGRYNSPLHF,TGTGCCTGGAGTAAGCAGGGGGTAGGGAGGTATAATTCCCCCCTCCACTTT
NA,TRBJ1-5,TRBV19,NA,CAAGTVISNQPQHF,TGTGCCGCGGGGACGGTGATTAGCAATCAGCCCCAGCATTTT
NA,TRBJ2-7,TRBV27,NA,CASINQAPYEQYF,TGTGCCAGCATAAATCAAGCTCCCTACGAGCAGTACTTC
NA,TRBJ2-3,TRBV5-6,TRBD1,CASSTRDRTDTQYF,TGTGCCAGCAGCACCCGGGACAGAACAGATACGCAGTATTTT
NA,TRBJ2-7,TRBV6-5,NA,CASGSTGLTYEQYF,TGTGCCAGCGGTAGCACAGGGCTCACCTACGAGCAGTACTTC
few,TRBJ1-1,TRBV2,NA,CASSEALLSTEAFF,TGTGCCAGCAGTGAAGCGCTTCTGAGTACTGAAGCTTTCTTT
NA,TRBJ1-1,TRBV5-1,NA,CASSLEVEENTEAFF,TGCGCCAGCAGCTTGGAGGTTGAGGAAAACACTGAAGCTTTCTTT
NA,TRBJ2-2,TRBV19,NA,CASSMIGRGGELFF,TGTGCCAGTAGTATGATAGGTCGGGGTGGGGAGCTGTTTTTT
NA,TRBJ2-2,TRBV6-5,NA,CASSVANTGELFF,TGTGCCAGCAGTGTCGCGAACACCGGGGAGCTGTTTTTT
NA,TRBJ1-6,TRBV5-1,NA,CASSLDGRTANNSPLHF,TGCGCCAGCAGCTTGGACGGGCGGACAGCGAATAATTCACCCCTCCACTTT
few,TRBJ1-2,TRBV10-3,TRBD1,CAISVGQDNYGYTF,TGTGCCATCAGTGTCGGACAGGACAACTATGGCTACACCTTC
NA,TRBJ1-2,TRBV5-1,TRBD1,CASSLAAGQGYGYTF,TGCGCCAGCAGCTTGGCCGCAGGACAGGGCTATGGCTACACCTTC
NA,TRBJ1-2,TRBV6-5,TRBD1,CASSYPGQGAYGYTF,TGTGCCAGCAGTTACCCGGGACAGGGGGCCTATGGCTACACCTTC
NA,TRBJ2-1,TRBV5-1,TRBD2,CASSLFSGLAVNNEQFF,TGCGCCAGCAGCTTGTTCTCCGGACTAGCGGTAAACAATGAGCAGTTCTTC
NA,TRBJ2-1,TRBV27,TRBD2,CASSLRPLGSGGADEQFF,TGTGCCAGCAGTTTAAGGCCCCTGGGTAGCGGGGGGGCAGATGAGCAGTTCTTC
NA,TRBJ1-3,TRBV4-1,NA,CASSQGGGGLSGNTIYF,TGCGCCAGCAGCCAAGGGGGCGGGGGGCTCTCTGGAAACACCATATATTTT
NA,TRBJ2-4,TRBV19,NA,CASSLTGGGSGLAKNIQYF,TGTGCCAGTAGTCTGACAGGTGGCGGTAGTGGTCTAGCCAAAAACATTCAGTACTTC
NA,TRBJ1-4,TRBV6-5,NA,CASAGSRLRGEKLFF,TGTGCCAGCGCGGGGTCCAGGCTGAGGGGTGAAAAACTGTTTTTT
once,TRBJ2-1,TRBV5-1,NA,CASSEGRQAVLF,TGCGCCAGCAGCGAAGGTCGGCAGGCCGTCCTCTTC
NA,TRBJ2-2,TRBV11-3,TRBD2,CASSLGGLAVTGELFF,TGTGCCAGCAGCTTAGGGGGACTAGCGGTCACCGGGGAGCTGTTTTTT
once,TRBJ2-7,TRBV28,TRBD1,CASSFLGQGTYEQYF,TGTGCCAGCAGTTTTTTGGGACAGGGTACCTACGAGCAGTACTTC
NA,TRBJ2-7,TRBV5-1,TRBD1,CASSLLQGSQYEQYF,TGCGCCAGCAGCTTGCTACAGGGGTCCCAATACGAGCAGTACTTC
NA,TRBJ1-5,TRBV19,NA,CASSPPGSGDQPQHF,TGTGCCAGTAGTCCCCCGGGATCGGGGGATCAGCCCCAGCATTTT
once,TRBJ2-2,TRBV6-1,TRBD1,CASSKRDRGVGELFF,TGTGCCAGCAGTAAACGGGACAGGGGTGTCGGGGAGCTGTTTTTT
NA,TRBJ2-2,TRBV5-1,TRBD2,CASSFPGLAGVTTGELFF,TGCGCCAGCAGCTTCCCAGGACTAGCGGGGGTCACCACCGGGGAGCTGTTTTTT
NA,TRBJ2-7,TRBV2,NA,CASSEAASTYEQYF,TGTGCCAGCAGTGAAGCTGCGTCCACTTACGAGCAGTACTTC
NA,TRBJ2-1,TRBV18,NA,CASSPGLIYNEQFF,TGTGCCAGCTCACCGGGCCTAATTTACAATGAGCAGTTCTTC
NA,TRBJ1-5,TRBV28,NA,CASSLIDWRYESQPQHF,TGTGCCAGCAGTTTAATCGACTGGAGATACGAATCGCAGCCCCAGCATTTT
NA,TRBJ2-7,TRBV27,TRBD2,CASSFRTGGGDGSSYEQYF,TGTGCCAGCAGTTTCCGGACGGGGGGTGGGGACGGGAGCTCCTACGAGCAGTACTTC
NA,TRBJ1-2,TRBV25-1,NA,CASSEWYRGVYTF,TGTGCCAGCAGTGAATGGTATAGGGGCGTCTACACCTTC
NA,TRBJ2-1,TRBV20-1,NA,CSAHRVSEQFF,TGCAGTGCGCACAGGGTTAGTGAGCAGTTCTTC
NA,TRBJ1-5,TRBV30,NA,CAWSNREDQPQHF,TGTGCCTGGAGTAACAGGGAAGATCAGCCCCAGCATTTT
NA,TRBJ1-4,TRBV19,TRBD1,CASSGARGRINEKLFF,TGTGCCAGTAGTGGGGCCAGGGGGCGTATTAATGAAAAACTGTTTTTT
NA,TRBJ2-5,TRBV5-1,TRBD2,CASSPGLAGPGETQYF,TGCGCCAGCAGCCCCGGACTAGCGGGGCCCGGGGAGACCCAGTACTTC
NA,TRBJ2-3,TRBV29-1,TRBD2,CSASGWTDTQYF,TGCAGCGCTAGCGGGTGGACAGATACGCAGTATTTT
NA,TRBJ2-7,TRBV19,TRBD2,CASSAERGPTYEQYF,TGTGCCAGTAGTGCCGAGCGGGGGCCTACCTACGAGCAGTACTTC
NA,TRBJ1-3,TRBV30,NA,CAWSVGHKGNTIYF,TGTGCCTGGAGTGTTGGGCATAAGGGAAACACCATATATTTT
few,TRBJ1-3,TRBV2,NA,CASSEELTGTGNTIYF,TGTGCCAGCAGTGAGGAATTAACCGGGACAGGAAACACCATATATTTT
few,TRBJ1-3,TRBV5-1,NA,CASSLGVSGNTIYF,TGCGCCAGCAGCTTGGGAGTATCTGGAAACACCATATATTTT
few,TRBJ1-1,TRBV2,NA,CASSEARNVYTEAFF,TGTGCCAGCAGTGAAGCGAGGAACGTCTACACTGAAGCTTTCTTT
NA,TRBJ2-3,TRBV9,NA,CASNARGATDTQYF,TGTGCCAGCAACGCCCGGGGGGCGACAGATACGCAGTATTTT
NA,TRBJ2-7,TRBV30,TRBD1,CAWSRTGEGEQYF,TGTGCCTGGAGCAGGACAGGGGAAGGCGAGCAGTACTTC
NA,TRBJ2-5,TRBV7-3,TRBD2,CASSLAGSETQYF,TGTGCCAGCAGTTTAGCGGGATCGGAGACCCAGTACTTC
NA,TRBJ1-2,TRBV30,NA,CAWSGQGTNGYTF,TGTGCCTGGAGTGGGCAGGGGACGAACGGCTACACCTTC
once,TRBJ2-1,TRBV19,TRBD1,CASGTGELSEQFF,TGTGCCAGTGGGACAGGGGAATTAAGTGAGCAGTTCTTC